This T cell receptor (beta chain) was identified during a study of blood T cell repertoires in COVID-19. Measured with immunoSEQ multiplex PCR; TCRdb has only the in-frame clones, and not every one. The sample shows about 210,000 clones, around four fifths of them seen only once. From germline, CDR1 is SGDLS and CDR2 YYNGEE. The CDR3 sequence is 14 residues long. V lost 4 bases and J lost 5; bases outside the gene matches: 7. Specimen: peripheral blood. The receptor's source is a woman aged 50 to 65 with active or convalescent COVID-19. J is TRBJ1-1 and V is TRBV9, with 8 bases fitting TRBD1. CDR3: CASSPQGAMTEAFF. In DNA form, the CDR3 reads TGTGCCAGCAGCCCGCAGGGGGCGATGACTGAAGCTTTCTTT.